This is a list of T cell receptor beta chains from one sample in a study of cytomegalovirus exposure and HLA in healthy donors. The data were produced by immunoSEQ multiplex PCR, yet TCRdb's version contains in-frame clones alone and is incomplete. In the table there are hundreds of thousands of clones, roughly 88% of which are singletons. The material sequenced was PBMCs. Receptors were obtained from a woman aged 25-40 years in good health and CMV-seronegative. Each CDR3 is given without its conserved first and last residue. The size field is filled for only some rows; it gives once, few, many or a size class.

J gene,clone size,V gene,CDR3 protein
TRBJ1-1,.,TRBV7-8,ASSSAPLGRGGSEAF
TRBJ1-3,.,TRBV29-1,STAGWDGNTIY
TRBJ2-5,.,TRBV27,ASSGIAGGVKEETQY
TRBJ2-2,.,TRBV5-1,ASSVSGKNTGELF
TRBJ1-2,once,TRBV4-2,ASSQDGTGENYGYT
TRBJ2-3,.,TRBV7-8,ASSLWPSGGTDTQY
TRBJ2-5,.,TRBV5-6,ASSRSIIGGSKETQY
TRBJ2-5,.,TRBV19,ASSPPHLGTQY
TRBJ2-2,once,TRBV11-3,ASSLRQGWPGELF
TRBJ2-3,.,TRBV28,ASSAGLAGIDTQY
TRBJ2-3,.,TRBV29-1,SAPGPRADTQY
TRBJ1-2,.,TRBV28,ASSNTPQGNYGYT
TRBJ2-1,.,TRBV2,ASSDPAGTRTYNEQF
TRBJ2-7,.,TRBV11-2,ASSLAGYSSYEQY
TRBJ2-7,medium-sized,TRBV6-5,ASSKNRGQEQY
TRBJ2-7,once,TRBV5-5,ASSLVRTSVYEQY
TRBJ2-2,.,TRBV7-2,ASSPRTSGIGTGELF
TRBJ2-5,.,TRBV6-1,ASTLWGVQETQY
TRBJ2-1,.,TRBV13,ASSLGPSGVLGNEQF
TRBJ2-1,.,TRBV4-3,ASSQGVGLVNEQF
TRBJ2-7,.,TRBV28,ASSLTPGTEQY
TRBJ2-1,.,TRBV27,ASTPLGRRNLGEQF
TRBJ2-7,.,TRBV7-8,ASSSPPDLDREGVYEQY
TRBJ1-5,.,TRBV5-1,ASSFADRGLSNQPQH
TRBJ2-6,.,TRBV27,ASSPKNVPGQVHVLT
TRBJ2-1,few,TRBV9,ASSGLAGGRRNEQF
TRBJ2-5,.,TRBV7-2,ASSFLGAWETQY
TRBJ2-7,.,TRBV27,ASGRASGRQY
TRBJ2-3,.,TRBV6-1,ASRLAGGDTQY
TRBJ2-7,.,TRBV18,ASSPQDRASYEQY
TRBJ1-5,.,TRBV4-3,ASSQDVTGEQPQH
TRBJ2-7,.,TRBV15,ATSRLGLAGSSYEQY